Listed here is a single T cell receptor (beta chain). Some clones are missing from TCRdb's copy, which holds only in-frame ones; the method was immunoSEQ multiplex PCR. The top ten clones hold roughly 4% of a sample with some 260,000 clones, about 80% of them seen once. The data belong to a study of blood T cell repertoires in COVID-19. Germline lookup yields CDR1 PRHDT and CDR2 FYEKMQ (reference sequence). This CDR3 spans 16 amino acids. Trimming took 4 bases from V and 4 from J; bases not matched to a gene: 7. Individuals drawn from 24 US areas were about 18 to 95 years old. Categorization into cohorts depended on clinical history that participants reported.

V gene TRBV13 combines with J gene TRBJ2-3; 11 nucleotides agree with TRBD2. The material sequenced was PBMCs or T cells enriched from blood (not recorded which). The TCR was taken from a man aged 25 to 40 with acute COVID-19. DNA of the CDR3: TGTGCCAGCAGCTCGAAACTAGCGGGAGTTTCAGATACGCAGTATTTT. Translated: CASSSKLAGVSDTQYF.